This T cell receptor (beta chain) comes out of a study of shared clonotypes between healthy human individuals. Germline CDR1 MGHDK, CDR2 SYGVNS. This CDR3 spans 11 amino acids. V was trimmed by 3 bases and J by 6 bases, leaving 6 bases between them. The table came from immunoSEQ multiplex PCR; TCRdb's copy has only in-frame clones and leaves some out. The top ten hold more than 40% of the sample, which has about 95,000 clones, 67% seen once. CD45RO+ cells and CCR7-negative CD45RA+ TemRA cells were combined as CD8 memory. Sequenced input: memory CD8+ T cells sorted from blood. Subset described: CD45RO+ cells pooled with CCR7-negative TemRA cells. The chain joins TRBV25-1 to TRBJ2-7; D is uncertain. The TCR comes from a young man in good health. The CDR3 reads CASSDVTEQYF. CDR3 in DNA: TGTGCCAGCAGTGACGTCACCGAGCAGTACTTC.